The rows below give T cell receptor beta chains drawn from one sample of a study of regulatory T cells in long-lasting Graves disease. Each CDR3 protein gets one entry after TCRdb re-called the multiplex PCR reads with MiXCR. The data contain 680,000 or so distinct CDR3 sequences, 16% of them singletons. These same records also appear under a second study, on T cells in Graves' hyperthyroidism and ophthalmopathy.

This specimen was peripheral blood mononuclear cells (PBMCs), taken at new diagnosis, from a patient treated with antithyroid drugs. The receptors derive from a woman in her thirties with Graves disease. CDR3s include the opening cysteine and the closing phenylalanine or tryptophan. Fields, in order: CDR3 DNA, CDR3 protein, J gene, V gene, clone size, D gene. The D gene is left open where the match is weak. Clone size is shown for a subset of rows, as once, few, many or a class of expanded clone.

TGCAGTGCTAGAGGTCTAGCGGGGACAGAGGTAGAGAATGAGCAGTTCTTC | CSARGLAGTEVENEQFF | TRBJ2-1 | TRBV20-1 | few | TRBD2
TGTGCCAGCAGCCAAGTCGTCGTTGGGGGGCGAATCACTGAAGCTTTCTTT | CASSQVVVGGRITEAFF | TRBJ1-1 | TRBV3-1 | few | NA
TGTGCCAGCAGCAAACCTAGCGGGAGGGCCACCGGGGAGCTGTTTTTT | CASSKPSGRATGELFF | TRBJ2-2 | TRBV7-8 | many | TRBD2
TGTGCCAGCGCTGCCAGCAGTTTGTCTGGACGTAGGTTCTTC | CASAASSLSGRRFF | TRBJ2-1 | TRBV27 | many | NA
TGCAGCGTTACCGGACTAGCGGGAGGATCTGAGCAGTTCTTC | CSVTGLAGGSEQFF | TRBJ2-1 | TRBV29-1 | many | TRBD2
TGTGCCAGCAGTGATCGTTTGACGAGGGCAGATACGCAGTATTTT | CASSDRLTRADTQYF | TRBJ2-3 | TRBV2 | many | NA
TGTGCCTCCGGGGGAGGGGTAGGAGAGACCCAGTACTTC | CASGGGVGETQYF | TRBJ2-5 | TRBV30 | NA | TRBD2
TGTGCCAGCAGCCCGGAGGGGGCACTCACAGATACGCAGTATTTT | CASSPEGALTDTQYF | TRBJ2-3 | TRBV12-3/TRBV12-4 | NA | NA
TGTGCCAGCAGCCTGAGACATGCTAATCAGCCCCAGCATTTT | CASSLRHANQPQHF | TRBJ1-5 | TRBV3-1 | many | NA
TGTGCCAGCAGGGGACTAGCGGGAGTTCTTTTCTTC | CASRGLAGVLFF | TRBJ2-1 | TRBV2 | many | TRBD2
TGCAGCGTTGGGACAAACTATGGCTACACCTTC | CSVGTNYGYTF | TRBJ1-2 | TRBV29-1 | many | NA
TGTGCCAGCAGTAGCTCCGGGACAGGGGGTAACGAGCAGTACTTC | CASSSSGTGGNEQYF | TRBJ2-7 | TRBV12-3/TRBV12-4 | many | TRBD1
TGCAGTGCTAGACCGACAGGGGTAGATAATCAGCCCCAGCATTTT | CSARPTGVDNQPQHF | TRBJ1-5 | TRBV20-1 | many | TRBD1
TGTGCCAGCTCACCAGTTGCACAAGTGGGGAGTGGCTACACCTTC | CASSPVAQVGSGYTF | TRBJ1-2 | TRBV18 | once | NA
TGTGCCAGCAGCCAAAGGGCCGAGCAGTACTTC | CASSQRAEQYF | TRBJ2-7 | TRBV3-1 | many | NA
TGTGCCAGCAGCCAAGACTTAGGCGGGGCCTATAGCAATCAGCCCCAGCATTTT | CASSQDLGGAYSNQPQHF | TRBJ1-5 | TRBV3-1 | few | NA
TGCAGTGCTAGACGACAGGGCACTGAAGCTTTCTTT | CSARRQGTEAFF | TRBJ1-1 | TRBV20-1 | many | TRBD1
TGTGCCAGCAGTTTAGCAGACAGGGGGAAAGAGACCCAGTACTTC | CASSLADRGKETQYF | TRBJ2-5 | TRBV28 | many | TRBD1
TGTGCCAGCAGTCACAGGGTTTTCTACAATGAGCAGTTCTTC | CASSHRVFYNEQFF | TRBJ2-1 | TRBV25-1 | NA | NA
TGTGCCAGCAGTTCTCAGCCCCAGCATTTT | CASSSQPQHF | TRBJ1-5 | TRBV28 | many | NA
TGTGCCACCAGCAGAGATTACAGAAGGGGTAGCTACAATGAGCAGTTCTTC | CATSRDYRRGSYNEQFF | TRBJ2-1 | TRBV15 | few | NA
TGTGCCAGCGGACAACTAGCGGGAAAAGGAGAGACCCAGTACTTC | CASGQLAGKGETQYF | TRBJ2-5 | TRBV27 | NA | TRBD2
TGTGCCACTCGCCCGACAGGGGCTAACACCGGGGAGCTGTTTTTT | CATRPTGANTGELFF | TRBJ2-2 | TRBV10-3 | NA | TRBD1
TGTGCCAGCAGCCCGGTCACAGGCGGCTATGGCTACACCTTC | CASSPVTGGYGYTF | TRBJ1-2 | TRBV28 | many | NA
TGCAGTGCTAGAGGTGGGGGGGGGGGCTACAATGAGCAGTTCTTC | CSARGGGGGYNEQFF | TRBJ2-1 | TRBV20-1 | NA | TRBD2
TGTGCCAGCAGCACCACAATCGTCTCTGGGGCCAACGTCCTGACTTTC | CASSTTIVSGANVLTF | TRBJ2-6 | TRBV28 | many | NA
TGTGCCTGGAGTGTACAGAGAGTCCACGAGCAGTACTTC | CAWSVQRVHEQYF | TRBJ2-7 | TRBV30 | many | NA
TGTGCCACCAGTGATTTCCCCAGTATTGAGCATTTT | CATSDFPSIEHF | TRBJ1-5 | TRBV24-1 | many | NA
TGTGCCATCGGGGAAATCGCGAACACCGGGGAGCTGTTTTTT | CAIGEIANTGELFF | TRBJ2-2 | TRBV10-3 | NA | NA
TGTGCCAGCAGCCAAGATCTGGGGACTATCACAGATACGCAGTATTTT | CASSQDLGTITDTQYF | TRBJ2-3 | TRBV14 | NA | TRBD2
TGTGCCAGCTCACCAGGCCCGCCCGGCTCCGAGCAGTACTTC | CASSPGPPGSEQYF | TRBJ2-7 | TRBV18 | NA | NA
TGTGCCAGCAGCTTATCCGGCTCCAGGGGTGAAGCTTTCTTT | CASSLSGSRGEAFF | TRBJ1-1 | TRBV7-9 | few | NA
TGCAGCGTTGTCCCAACCGGCAGGGCCCCAGATACGCAGTATTTT | CSVVPTGRAPDTQYF | TRBJ2-3 | TRBV29-1 | few | NA
TGTGCCAGCAGCTGGGACAGAGACTACGAGCAGTACTTC | CASSWDRDYEQYF | TRBJ2-7 | TRBV6-2/TRBV6-3 | many | TRBD1
TGTGCCAGCAGCGATATTACGGGTGGGGAGACCCAGTACTTC | CASSDITGGETQYF | TRBJ2-5 | TRBV9 | few | NA
TGTGCCAGCAGCCAAGTGATAGGGTATTACTATGGCTACACCTTC | CASSQVIGYYYGYTF | TRBJ1-2 | TRBV3-1 | NA | NA
TGTGCCACCAGTGACCGAAAGAGTGACAGCACAGATACGCAGTATTTT | CATSDRKSDSTDTQYF | TRBJ2-3 | TRBV24-1 | many | NA
TGCAGTGCTTCATCTTGGACAGGGGGGTTTAGCACAGATACGCAGTATTTT | CSASSWTGGFSTDTQYF | TRBJ2-3 | TRBV20-1 | NA | TRBD1
TGCGCCAGCAGCTTGAATTTCGGGATGAACACTGAAGCTTTCTTT | CASSLNFGMNTEAFF | TRBJ1-1 | TRBV5-1 | few | NA
TGTGCCAGCAGTTTCCCCCAAGGGAGTACTAACTATGGCTACACCTTC | CASSFPQGSTNYGYTF | TRBJ1-2 | TRBV28 | few | NA
TGTGCCAGCAGGGGACTAGCGGGAGAAATAGGGGCCGGGGAGCTGTTTTTT | CASRGLAGEIGAGELFF | TRBJ2-2 | TRBV6-2/TRBV6-3 | few | TRBD2
TGTGCCAGCAGCCAAGGTCGGGATCTAGCCCTCCACTTT | CASSQGRDLALHF | TRBJ1-6 | TRBV4-2 | NA | NA
TGTGCCACCAGTGATGGGACTAGTTACCAAGAGACCCAGTACTTC | CATSDGTSYQETQYF | TRBJ2-5 | TRBV24-1 | few | TRBD2
TGTGCCAGCAGCTTGGGTCCGGGAGAAACCTACGAGCAGTACTTC | CASSLGPGETYEQYF | TRBJ2-7 | TRBV5-5 | many | NA
TGTGCCTGGATGGGATTCTCTGGAAACACCATATATTTT | CAWMGFSGNTIYF | TRBJ1-3 | TRBV30 | NA | NA
TGTGCCAGCAGTTTAGGGGGTGGGGCGAACTACCGCTCCTACGAGCAGTACTTC | CASSLGGGANYRSYEQYF | TRBJ2-7 | TRBV28 | many | NA
TGTGCCACCAGTACCTGGGACAGGGGACTTGCAGATACGCAGTATTTT | CATSTWDRGLADTQYF | TRBJ2-3 | TRBV24-1 | NA | TRBD1
TGCAGCGTTGAAAGGCCCACCTCTCAAGAGACCCAGTACTTC | CSVERPTSQETQYF | TRBJ2-5 | TRBV29-1 | NA | NA
TGTGCCAGCAGCTTACCCAGGTGGGAATCTAATGAAAAACTGTTTTTT | CASSLPRWESNEKLFF | TRBJ1-4 | TRBV11-2 | NA | NA
TGTGCCATCAGTGATAAGGGGGAACCCGCATCCCAGCATTTT | CAISDKGEPASQHF | TRBJ1-5 | TRBV10-3 | many | NA
TGTGCCAGCAGTTACGGGACAGTAGCATCGGTCCAGCATTTT | CASSYGTVASVQHF | TRBJ1-5 | TRBV6-2/TRBV6-3 | many | TRBD1
TGTGCCAGCACTACAGTAGCGGGAAACTCCTACAATGAGCAGTTCTTC | CASTTVAGNSYNEQFF | TRBJ2-1 | TRBV2 | many | TRBD2
TGCGCCAGCAGCCGACAGTTACTCTCTGGAAACACCATATATTTT | CASSRQLLSGNTIYF | TRBJ1-3 | TRBV4-1 | few | NA